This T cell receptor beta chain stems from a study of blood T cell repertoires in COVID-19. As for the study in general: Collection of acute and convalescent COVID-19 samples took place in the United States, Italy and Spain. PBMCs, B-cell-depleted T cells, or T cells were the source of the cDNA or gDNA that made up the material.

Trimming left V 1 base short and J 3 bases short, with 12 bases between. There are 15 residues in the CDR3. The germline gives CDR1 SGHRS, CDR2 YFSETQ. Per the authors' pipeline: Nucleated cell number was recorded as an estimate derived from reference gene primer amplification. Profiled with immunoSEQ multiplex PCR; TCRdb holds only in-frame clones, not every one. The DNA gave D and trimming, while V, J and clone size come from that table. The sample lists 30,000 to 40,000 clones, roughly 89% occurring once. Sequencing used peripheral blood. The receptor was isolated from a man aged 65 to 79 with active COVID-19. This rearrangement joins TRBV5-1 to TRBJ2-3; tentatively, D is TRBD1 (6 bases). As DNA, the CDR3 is TGCGCCAGCAGCTTGCGACCACAGGGAACAGATACGCAGTATTTT. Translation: CASSLRPQGTDTQYF.